A single sample gave rise to the 3 T cell receptor beta chains below, sequenced in a study of CD8 T cells in Susac syndrome. After extraction with the RNeasy kit, about 0.45 to 1 ug of the RNA was reverse transcribed using random hexamers. TCRdb passed the immunoSEQ multiplex PCR reads through MiXCR, listing each CDR3 protein once. The data contain about 130,000 distinct CDR3 sequences, more than 75% of them singletons. Sequencing used CD8+ T cells from PBMCs. These TCRs come from a human donor with multiple sclerosis.

The rearrangement uses TRBV6-2 or TRBV6-3 and TRBJ2-1; D ambiguous. This CDR3 region has 12 residues. CDR1 and CDR2 (germline): MNHEY, SVGEGT. V was clipped by 5 bases and J by 9 bases, with 11 bases between them. CDR3: CASSLLGTEQFF. The CDR3 bases are TGTGCCAGCAGTCTACTCGGAACTGAGCAGTTCTTC.

The chain couples TRBV19 to TRBJ2-1; no definite D call. Germline V CDR1 and CDR2: LNHDA, SQIVND (reference sequence). The CDR3 totals 13 residues. Between the trimmed V and J ends, which lost 3 bases and 6 bases, there was a span of 9 bases. The CDR3 loop is CASSMARFNEQFF. In nucleotides, the CDR3 is TGTGCCAGTAGTATGGCTAGATTCAATGAGCAGTTCTTC.

The V and J genes are TRBV29-1 and TRBJ2-1, with D tentatively TRBD2 (6 bases). The V end lost 2 bases, the J end lost 2 bases, and 13 bases lay between the germline ends. The germline gives CDR1 SQVTM, CDR2 ANQGSEA. This CDR3 spans 15 amino acids. The CDR3 DNA reads as TGCAGCGTTGAAACGATGAGGGAGGCCTACAATGAGCAGTTCTTC. It translates to CSVETMREAYNEQFF.